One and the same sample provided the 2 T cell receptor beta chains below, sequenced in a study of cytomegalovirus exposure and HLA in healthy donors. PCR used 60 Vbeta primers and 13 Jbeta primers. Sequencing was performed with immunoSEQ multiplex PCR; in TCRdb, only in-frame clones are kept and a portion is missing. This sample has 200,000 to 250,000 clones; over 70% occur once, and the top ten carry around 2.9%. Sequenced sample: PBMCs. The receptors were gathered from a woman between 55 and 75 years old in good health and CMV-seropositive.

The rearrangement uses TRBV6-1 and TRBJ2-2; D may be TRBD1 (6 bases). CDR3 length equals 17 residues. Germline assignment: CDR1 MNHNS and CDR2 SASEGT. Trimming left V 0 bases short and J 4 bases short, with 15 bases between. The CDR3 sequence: CASSEAQGSWVTGELFF. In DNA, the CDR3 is TGTGCCAGCAGTGAAGCCCAGGGGAGTTGGGTCACCGGGGAGCTGTTTTTT.

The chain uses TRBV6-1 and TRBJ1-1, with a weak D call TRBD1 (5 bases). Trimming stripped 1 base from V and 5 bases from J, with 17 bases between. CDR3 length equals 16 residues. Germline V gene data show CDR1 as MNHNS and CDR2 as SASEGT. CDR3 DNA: TGTGCCAGCAGTGAAGATACAGCGAGGAGGGGAACTGAAGCTTTCTTT. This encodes CASSEDTARRGTEAFF.